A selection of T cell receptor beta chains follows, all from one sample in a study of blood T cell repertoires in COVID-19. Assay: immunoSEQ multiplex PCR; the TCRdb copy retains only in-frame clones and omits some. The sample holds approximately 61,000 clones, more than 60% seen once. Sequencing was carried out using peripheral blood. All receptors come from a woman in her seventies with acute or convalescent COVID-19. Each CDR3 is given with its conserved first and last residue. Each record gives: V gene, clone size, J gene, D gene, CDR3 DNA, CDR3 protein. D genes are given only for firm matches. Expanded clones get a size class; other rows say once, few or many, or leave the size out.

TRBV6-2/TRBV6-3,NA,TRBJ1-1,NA,TGTGCCAGCAGCGAGGACATCAACACTGAAGCTTTCTTT,CASSEDINTEAFF
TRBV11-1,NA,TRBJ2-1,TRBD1,TGTGCCAGCAGCCACAGGGGGCCAACCTACAATGAGCAGTTCTTC,CASSHRGPTYNEQFF
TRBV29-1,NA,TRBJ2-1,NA,TGCAGCGTTGAACATGGCCCAGATGAGCAGTTCTTC,CSVEHGPDEQFF
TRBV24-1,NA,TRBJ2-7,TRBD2,TGTGCCACCAGTGGGGGGGAGGGCTCCTACGAGCAGTACTTC,CATSGGEGSYEQYF
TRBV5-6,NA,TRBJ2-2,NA,TGTGCCAGCAGCTCAGACTTAGCCGGGGAGCTGTTTTTT,CASSSDLAGELFF
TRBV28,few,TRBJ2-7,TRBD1,TGTGCCAGCAGTCCTAGGACAGGGAACTACGAGCAGTACTTC,CASSPRTGNYEQYF
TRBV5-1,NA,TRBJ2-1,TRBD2,TGCGCCAGCAGCTCCAGCGGGGGGGAACTCAATGAGCAGTTCTTC,CASSSSGGELNEQFF
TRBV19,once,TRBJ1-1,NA,TGTGCCAGTACCGCCATTGACAGACCGAACACTGAAGCTTTCTTT,CASTAIDRPNTEAFF
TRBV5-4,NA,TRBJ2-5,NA,TGTGCCAGCACCAGCCGGGATAATTACCAAGAGACCCAGTACTTC,CASTSRDNYQETQYF
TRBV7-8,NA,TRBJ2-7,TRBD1,TGTGCCAGCAGCCGCTGGGACAGGAGCTCCTACGAGCAGTACTTC,CASSRWDRSSYEQYF
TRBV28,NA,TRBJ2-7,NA,TGTGCCAGCAGACTTTCCGGAGAGTCCTACGAGCAGTACTTC,CASRLSGESYEQYF
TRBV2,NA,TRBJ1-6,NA,TGTGCCAGCAGGGCCCGGGACAAGAATAATTCACCCCTCCACTTT,CASRARDKNNSPLHF
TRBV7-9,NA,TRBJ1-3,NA,TGTGCCAGCAGCTTCCGGGGTCTCGGAAACACCATATATTTT,CASSFRGLGNTIYF
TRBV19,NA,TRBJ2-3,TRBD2,TGTGCCAGTAGCCCTAGGTCAGCGGGGGTACCGGATACGCAGTATTTT,CASSPRSAGVPDTQYF
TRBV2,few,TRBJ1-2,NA,TGTGCCAGCAGTGAAGATCGGGGCTACACCTTC,CASSEDRGYTF
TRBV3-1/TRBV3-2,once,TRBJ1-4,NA,TGTGCCAGCGGGGACAACACTAATGAAAAACTGTTTTTT,CASGDNTNEKLFF
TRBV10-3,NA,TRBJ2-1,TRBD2,TGTGCCATCAGTGAGTCGTCTAGCGGGGGGCGGGGTGAGCAGTTCTTC,CAISESSSGGRGEQFF
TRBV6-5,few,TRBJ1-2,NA,TGTGCCAGCATCACAGGATCCTACTCCGATGGCTACACCTTC,CASITGSYSDGYTF
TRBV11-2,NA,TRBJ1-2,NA,TGTGCCAGCAGCAAAAACCAGGCGGGAGGCTACACCTTC,CASSKNQAGGYTF
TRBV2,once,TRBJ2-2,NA,TGTGCCAGCAGACCCCAGGGATCTTCCGGGGAGCTGTTTTTT,CASRPQGSSGELFF
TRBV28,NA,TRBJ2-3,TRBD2,TGTGCCAGCAGTTTCGGCGGGGGGGCCTCGGATACGCAGTATTTT,CASSFGGGASDTQYF
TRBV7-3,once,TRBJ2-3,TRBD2,TGTGCCAGCAGCCCAGGGCGGGAGTGGGATACGCAGTATTTT,CASSPGREWDTQYF
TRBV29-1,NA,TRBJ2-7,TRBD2,TGCAGCGCCCAGCGATGGGGGGGCTACGAGCAGTACTTC,CSAQRWGGYEQYF
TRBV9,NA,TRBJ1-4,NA,TGTGCCAGCAGCGTAGGCCCGGGTGGGGGCTTTGCAACTAATGAAAAACTGTTTTTT,CASSVGPGGGFATNEKLFF
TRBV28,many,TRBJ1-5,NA,TGTGCCAGCAGTCCGCCGACACAGCCCCAGCATTTT,CASSPPTQPQHF
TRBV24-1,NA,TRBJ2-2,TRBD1,TGTGCCACCAGTGATCCGGACAGGGGCCTTCGGGACACCGGGGAGCTGTTTTTT,CATSDPDRGLRDTGELFF
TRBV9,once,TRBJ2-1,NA,TGTGCCAGCAGCGTAGTCTCACGGGGTGCGAAGTTCTTC,CASSVVSRGAKFF
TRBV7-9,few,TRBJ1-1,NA,TGTGCCAGCAGCTGGTCGGGGAACACTGAAGCTTTCTTT,CASSWSGNTEAFF
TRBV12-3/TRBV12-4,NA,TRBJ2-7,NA,TGTGCCAGTAGGGATACAGGCGCCGACGAGCAGTACTTC,CASRDTGADEQYF
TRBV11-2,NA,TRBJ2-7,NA,TGTGCCAGCAGCTTAAATTCCGCGGGAGAGCAGTACTTC,CASSLNSAGEQYF
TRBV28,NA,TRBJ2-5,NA,TGTGCCAGCAGTTTTGAGCACAGCCAAGAGACCCAGTACTTC,CASSFEHSQETQYF
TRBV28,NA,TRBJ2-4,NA,TGTGCCAGCAGTCCCCGGGACACCTTAAACATTCAGTACTTC,CASSPRDTLNIQYF
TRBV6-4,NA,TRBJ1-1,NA,TGTGCCAGCAGTGGGGGCTCGACTGAAGCTTTCTTT,CASSGGSTEAFF
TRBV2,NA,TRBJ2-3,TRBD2,TGTGCCAGCAGAACTAGCGGGGGCACAGATACGCAGTATTTT,CASRTSGGTDTQYF
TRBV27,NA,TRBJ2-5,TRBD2,TGTGCCAGCAGTTTAGACTGGCGGGGGGGCCTGGAGACCCAGTACTTC,CASSLDWRGGLETQYF
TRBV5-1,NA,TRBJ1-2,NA,TGCGCCAGCAGCTTGAGGCAGGGTGATGGCTACACCTTC,CASSLRQGDGYTF
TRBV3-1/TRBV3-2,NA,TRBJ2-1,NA,TGTGCCAGCAGCCCCCAAGGGGCCACCAACAATGAGCAGTTCTTC,CASSPQGATNNEQFF
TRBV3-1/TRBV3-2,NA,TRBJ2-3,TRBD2,TGTGCCAGCAGCCAAGATCTGCGCGGGGGAGATACGCAGTATTTT,CASSQDLRGGDTQYF
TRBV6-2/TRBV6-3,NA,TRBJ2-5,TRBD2,TGTGCCAGCAGTTATGGACTAGCGGGGGGACAGACCCAGTACTTC,CASSYGLAGGQTQYF
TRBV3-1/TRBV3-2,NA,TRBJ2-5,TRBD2,TGTGCCAGCAGCCTAGGGCTAGCGGGGGCAAAGACCCAGTACTTC,CASSLGLAGAKTQYF
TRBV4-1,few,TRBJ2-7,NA,TGCGCCAGCAGCCAAGTCCCTCGTGGTAGGGGCTACGAGCAGTACTTC,CASSQVPRGRGYEQYF
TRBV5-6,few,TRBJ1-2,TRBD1,TGTGCCAGCAGCTCGTGGGACAGGGATGGCTATGGCTACACCTTC,CASSSWDRDGYGYTF
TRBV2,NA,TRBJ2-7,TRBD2,TGTGCCAGCAGTGAATCCCCTTCCAGCGGGGTATACTCCTATGAGCAGTACTTC,CASSESPSSGVYSYEQYF
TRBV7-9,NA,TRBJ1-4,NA,TGTGCCAGCAGCTTAGCGGACCGGGGAGAAAAACTGTTTTTT,CASSLADRGEKLFF
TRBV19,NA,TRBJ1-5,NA,TGTGCCAGTAGTATTCCAAATCAGCCCCAGCATTTT,CASSIPNQPQHF
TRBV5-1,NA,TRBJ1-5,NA,TGCGCCAGCAGCTTCTCAGGCAATCAGCCCCAGCATTTT,CASSFSGNQPQHF
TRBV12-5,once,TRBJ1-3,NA,TGTGCTAGTGGTCCCCTCGACAGACTAAACACCATATATTTT,CASGPLDRLNTIYF
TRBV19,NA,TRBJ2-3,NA,TGTGCCAGTGATCAACGGGGGGCGCCCACAGATACGCAGTATTTT,CASDQRGAPTDTQYF
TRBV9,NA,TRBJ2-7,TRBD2,TGTGCCAGCAGCGTAGGACTAGCGGAGGGATACGAGCAGTACTTC,CASSVGLAEGYEQYF
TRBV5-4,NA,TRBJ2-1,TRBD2,TGTGCCAGCAGATACACCGGGACTAGCGGGGGGGCTGAGGAGTTCTTC,CASRYTGTSGGAEEFF
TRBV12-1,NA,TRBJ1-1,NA,TGTCCGGGACACCACACTGAAGCTTTCTTT,CPGHHTEAFF
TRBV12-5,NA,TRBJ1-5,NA,TGTGCTAGTGCCCTCGAGGGAGGCAATCAGCCCCAGCATTTT,CASALEGGNQPQHF
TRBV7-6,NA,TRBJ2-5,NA,TGTGCCAGCAGCTTATTTTCAGGGGCAGGAAAGGAGACCCAGTACTTC,CASSLFSGAGKETQYF
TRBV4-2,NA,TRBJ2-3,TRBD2,TGTGCCAGCAGCCAAGATACTAGCGGTCCAGATACGCAGTATTTT,CASSQDTSGPDTQYF
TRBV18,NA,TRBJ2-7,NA,TGTGCCAGCTCACCTCAGGGGATCGTCTACGAGCAGTACTTC,CASSPQGIVYEQYF